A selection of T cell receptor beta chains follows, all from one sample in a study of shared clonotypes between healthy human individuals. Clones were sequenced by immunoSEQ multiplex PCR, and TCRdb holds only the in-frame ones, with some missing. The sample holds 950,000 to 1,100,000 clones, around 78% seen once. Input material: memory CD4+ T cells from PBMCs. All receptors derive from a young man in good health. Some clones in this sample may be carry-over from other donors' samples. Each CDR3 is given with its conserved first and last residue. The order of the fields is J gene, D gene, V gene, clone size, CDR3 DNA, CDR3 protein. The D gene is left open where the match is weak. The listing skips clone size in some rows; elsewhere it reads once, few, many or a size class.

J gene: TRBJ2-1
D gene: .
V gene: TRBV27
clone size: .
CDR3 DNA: TGTGCCAGCAGTTTACTTGGGGGGCACGACCACAATGAGCAGTTCTTC
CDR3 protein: CASSLLGGHDHNEQFF

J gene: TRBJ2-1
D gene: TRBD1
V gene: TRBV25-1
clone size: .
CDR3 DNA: TGTGCCAGCAGTGGTAAACAGGGGGCGAGGAATGAGCAGTTCTTC
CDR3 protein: CASSGKQGARNEQFF

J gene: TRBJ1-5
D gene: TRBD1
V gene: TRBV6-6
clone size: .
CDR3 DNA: TGTGCCAGCACGGATCGAGAAGGGACAGATAAACAGCCCCAGCATTTT
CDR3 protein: CASTDREGTDKQPQHF

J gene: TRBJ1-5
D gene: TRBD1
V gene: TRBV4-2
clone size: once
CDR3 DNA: TGTGCCAGCAGCCAAGAAAGCAGGGGGATTCGGCAGCCCCAGCATTTT
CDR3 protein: CASSQESRGIRQPQHF

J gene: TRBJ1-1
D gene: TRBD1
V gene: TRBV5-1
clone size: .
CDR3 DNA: TGCGCCAGCAGCTTAGATCGACAGGGCGGCACTGAAGCTTTCTTT
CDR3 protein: CASSLDRQGGTEAFF

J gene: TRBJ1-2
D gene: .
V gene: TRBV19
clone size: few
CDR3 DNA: TGTGCCAGTAGCCTGACTCGGTATGGCTACACCTTC
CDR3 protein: CASSLTRYGYTF

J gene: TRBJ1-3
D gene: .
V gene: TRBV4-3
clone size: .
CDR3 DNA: TGCGCCAGCAGCCAAGATTTGACAGGATGGGGGAACAGCATATATTTT
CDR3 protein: CASSQDLTGWGNSIYF

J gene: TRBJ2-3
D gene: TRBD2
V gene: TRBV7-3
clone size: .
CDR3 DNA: TGTGCCAGCAGCTTAGCGGGAGGCGGGGTGACAGATACGCAGTATTTT
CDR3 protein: CASSLAGGGVTDTQYF

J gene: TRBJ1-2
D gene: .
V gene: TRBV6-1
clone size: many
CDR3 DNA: TGTGCCAGCAGTGAAGGATCCTATGGCTACACCTTC
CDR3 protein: CASSEGSYGYTF

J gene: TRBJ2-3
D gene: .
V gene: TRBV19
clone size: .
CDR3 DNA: TGTGCCAGTAGTTTGCGAGGGGAGGCAGATACGCAGTATTTT
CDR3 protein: CASSLRGEADTQYF

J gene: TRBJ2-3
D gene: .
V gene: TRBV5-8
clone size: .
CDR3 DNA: TGTGCCAGCAGCTTGTTCCCGACAGGGAGGATAGGAGATACGCAGTATTTT
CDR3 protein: CASSLFPTGRIGDTQYF

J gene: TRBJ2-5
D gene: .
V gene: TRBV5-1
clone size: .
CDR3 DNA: TGCGCCAGCAGCTTGGAATTGGGTACAAAAACCCAGTACTTC
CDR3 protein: CASSLELGTKTQYF

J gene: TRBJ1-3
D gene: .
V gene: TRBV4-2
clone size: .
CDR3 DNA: TGTGCCAGCAGCCCGCCCCGGGGGCAGGCGGGAGCCATATATTTT
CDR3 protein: CASSPPRGQAGAIYF

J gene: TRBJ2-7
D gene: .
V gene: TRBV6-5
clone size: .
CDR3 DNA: TGTGCCAGCACCTACTACGGGCGGCTTTACTTC
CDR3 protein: CASTYYGRLYF

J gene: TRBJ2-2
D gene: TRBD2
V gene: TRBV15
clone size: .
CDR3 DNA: TGTGCCACCAGCGGGCCCGGGACTAGCGGCGTCTCTGCCACCGGGGAGCTGTTTTTT
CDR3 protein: CATSGPGTSGVSATGELFF

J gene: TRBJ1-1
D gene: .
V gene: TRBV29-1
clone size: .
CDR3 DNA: TGCAGCGTTTCTTCGGAACCTGAAGCTTTCTTT
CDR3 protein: CSVSSEPEAFF

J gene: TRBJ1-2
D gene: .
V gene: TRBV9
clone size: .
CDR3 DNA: TGTGCCAGCAGCGTAGGGACATTTGGCTACACCTTC
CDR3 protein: CASSVGTFGYTF

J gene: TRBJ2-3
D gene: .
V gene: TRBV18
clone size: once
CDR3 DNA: TGTGCCAGCTCACCCCTCCCCGGACAGCGAGGCACAGATACGCAGTATTTT
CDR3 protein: CASSPLPGQRGTDTQYF

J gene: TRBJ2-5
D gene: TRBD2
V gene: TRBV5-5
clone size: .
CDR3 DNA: TGTGCCAGCAGCCCGGGTAGGGCGGGAGGGCCGGAGACCCAGTACTTC
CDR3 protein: CASSPGRAGGPETQYF

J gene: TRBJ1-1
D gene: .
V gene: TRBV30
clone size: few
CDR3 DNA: TGTGCCTGGAGTGACCAAGGGAACACTGAAGCTTTCTTT
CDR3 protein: CAWSDQGNTEAFF

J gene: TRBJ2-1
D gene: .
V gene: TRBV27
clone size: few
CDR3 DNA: TGTGCCAGCAGTCCCCTTTCGAATGAGCAGTTCTTC
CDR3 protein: CASSPLSNEQFF

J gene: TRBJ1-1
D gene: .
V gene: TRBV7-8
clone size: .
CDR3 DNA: TGTGCCAGCAGCTTAGCGATGAGGGCTGCTTTCTTT
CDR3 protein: CASSLAMRAAFF

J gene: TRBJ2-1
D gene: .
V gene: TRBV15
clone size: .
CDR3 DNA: TGTGCCACCAGCAGAGTAAGGGTCGGGAGCTCCTACAATGAGCAGTTCTTC
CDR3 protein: CATSRVRVGSSYNEQFF

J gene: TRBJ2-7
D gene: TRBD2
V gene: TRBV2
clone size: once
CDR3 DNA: TGTGCCAGCAGTACTAACCCGGGGGGAGTCTACGAGCAGTACTTC
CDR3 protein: CASSTNPGGVYEQYF

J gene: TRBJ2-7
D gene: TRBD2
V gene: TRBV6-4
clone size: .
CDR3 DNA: TGTGCCAGCAGCCGGACTAGCGGAGACTACGAGCAGTACTTC
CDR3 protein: CASSRTSGDYEQYF

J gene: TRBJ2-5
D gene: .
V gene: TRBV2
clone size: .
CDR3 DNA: TGTGCCAGCGGACCTGTCTACCAAGAGACCCAGTACTTC
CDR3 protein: CASGPVYQETQYF

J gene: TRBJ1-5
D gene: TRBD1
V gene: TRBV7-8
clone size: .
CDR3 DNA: TGTGCCAGCAGCCCCGGGACAGGGAGTACGTGGAGCAATCAGCCCCAGCATTTT
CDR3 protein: CASSPGTGSTWSNQPQHF

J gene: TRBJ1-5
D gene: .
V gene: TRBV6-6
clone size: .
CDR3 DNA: TGTGCCAGCAGTTACTCGTTGGGGCGGCCTCAGCCCCAGCATTTT
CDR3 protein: CASSYSLGRPQPQHF

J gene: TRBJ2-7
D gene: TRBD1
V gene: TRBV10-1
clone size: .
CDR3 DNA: TGCGCCAGCAGTGAGCTGGACAGGGCCTTTTGGGAGCAGTACTTC
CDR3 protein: CASSELDRAFWEQYF

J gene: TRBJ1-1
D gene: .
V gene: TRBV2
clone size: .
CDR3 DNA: TGTGCCAGCAGGGTGGGGGCAGGGCCGGGGCGAGCTTTCTTT
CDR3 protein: CASRVGAGPGRAFF

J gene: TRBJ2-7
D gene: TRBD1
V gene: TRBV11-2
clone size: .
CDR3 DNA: TGTGCCAGCAGCCGACAGGGTGTACACGAGCAGTACTTC
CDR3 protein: CASSRQGVHEQYF

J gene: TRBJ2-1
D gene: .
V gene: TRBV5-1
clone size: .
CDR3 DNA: TGCGCCAGCAGCCCATCACCGGACAATGAGCAGTTCTTC
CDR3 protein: CASSPSPDNEQFF